This T cell receptor (beta chain) was sequenced during a study of T cell repertoires in cytomegalovirus infection. Whole-study context: Newly reported HLA-C-restricted and thoroughly characterized HLA-B-restricted CMV epitopes were employed.

Notes on this clonotype: Its antigen remains unknown.

In germline, CDR1 is SGHDT, CDR2 YYEEEE. This CDR3 is built from 15 residues. The V gene end was trimmed by 4 bases and the J gene end by 8 bases; junction bases not matched to a gene: 8. A single record per CDR3 protein comes from TCRdb applying MiXCR to the reads. The table has about 830,000 distinct CDR3 sequences, 30% to 35% seen once. The rearrangement links TRBV5-6 to TRBJ2-1, with 11 bases aligning to TRBD2. The sequenced sample was cultured CD8+ T cells from PBMCs, obtained from culture after CMV antigen stimulation. The source is a human donor in good health (CMV status not recorded). Some clones in this sample may be carry-over from other donors' samples. The CDR3 sequence is CASSPGTSGWYEQFF. For the CDR3, the DNA is TGTGCCAGCAGCCCCGGGACTAGCGGTTGGTATGAGCAGTTCTTC.